Listed below are T cell receptor beta chains from one sample, sequenced in a study. TCRdb itself ran the RT-PCR reads through MiXCR, one entry per CDR3 protein. The repertoire consists of hundreds of thousands of distinct CDR3 sequences, with approximately 14% occurring once and the leading ten covering 3.6%. Sequenced sample: memory CD4+ T cells from blood. The receptors originated from a female donor in good health, serving as a healthy control. CDR3s include the opening cysteine and the closing phenylalanine or tryptophan. Fields, in order: V gene, J gene, CDR3 length, clone size, D gene, CDR3 DNA, CDR3 protein. A D gene is named only where the DNA matches it firmly. The listing skips clone size in some rows; elsewhere it reads once, few, many or a size class.

>TRBV4-2|TRBJ2-3|15|few|NA
TGTGCCAGCAGCCAAGACCTAAAGTCCGCAGATACGCAGTATTTT
CASSQDLKSADTQYF
>TRBV20-1|TRBJ2-1|12|many|NA
TGCAGTGCTAGGGTAGACACCAATGAGCAGTTCTTC
CSARVDTNEQFF
>TRBV20-1|TRBJ1-2|14|few|NA
TGCAGTGCGCCTCGGGACAATCTAGGCTATGGCTACACCTTC
CSAPRDNLGYGYTF
>TRBV7-2|TRBJ2-1|14|few|NA
TGTGCCAGCAGCTACGGAACGGGGTACAATGAGCAGTTCTTC
CASSYGTGYNEQFF
>TRBV3-1|TRBJ1-2|11|few|NA
TGTGCCAGCAGCCAAGGCAGTGGCTACACCTTC
CASSQGSGYTF
>TRBV4-2|TRBJ2-1|15|NA|TRBD1
TGTGCCAGCAGCCAAGGTGACAGGGGATACAATGAGCAGTTCTTC
CASSQGDRGYNEQFF
>TRBV20-1|TRBJ2-3|13|many|NA
TGCAGTGCACCAACCGGGTCATCCCATACGCAGTATTTT
CSAPTGSSHTQYF
>TRBV20-1|TRBJ1-2|13|NA|TRBD1
TGCAGTGCTAGAGAAACAGGGGGCGTTGGCTACACCTTC
CSARETGGVGYTF
>TRBV30|TRBJ2-1|13|NA|NA
TGTGCCTGGAGTGTATATAGGGCCAATGAGCAGTTCTTC
CAWSVYRANEQFF
>TRBV18|TRBJ1-1|14|few|TRBD1
TGTGCCAGCTCACCGACAGGGGGAAAGACTGAAGCTTTCTTT
CASSPTGGKTEAFF
>TRBV28|TRBJ2-7|12|few|NA
TGTGCCAGCAGTTTAGCGGCCGGAAGAGTGTACTTC
CASSLAAGRVYF
>TRBV12-3/TRBV12-4|TRBJ2-1|13|few|NA
TGTGCCAGCAGTTTAGGGGGGCTCAGTGAGCAGTTCTTC
CASSLGGLSEQFF
>TRBV20-1|TRBJ2-5|13|NA|NA
TGCAGTGCTAGATTCGAGGGGGTAGAGACCCAGTACTTC
CSARFEGVETQYF
>TRBV6-2/TRBV6-3|TRBJ2-7|15|NA|TRBD2
TGTGGCAGCAGGATATCCACAGCGGGATTATACGAGCAGTACTTC
CGSRISTAGLYEQYF
>TRBV7-8|TRBJ1-5|15|few|NA
TGTGCCAGCAGCTTAGGCAGGGTTATAGATCAGCCCCAGCATTTT
CASSLGRVIDQPQHF
>TRBV6-6|TRBJ1-4|14|few|NA
TGTGCCAGCAGTCAACCGGGACAAAGGGAAAAACTGTTTTTT
CASSQPGQREKLFF
>TRBV20-1|TRBJ1-2|13|few|NA
TGCAGTGCCCAGGACGGGAAGGTCTATGGCTACACCTTC
CSAQDGKVYGYTF
>TRBV6-5|TRBJ2-1|14|NA|TRBD2
TGTGCCAGCAGCCCGGGACTAGCTTTCGATGAGCAGTTCTTC
CASSPGLAFDEQFF
>TRBV20-1|TRBJ2-5|15|many|TRBD1
TGCAGTGCTAGAGATAGGACAGGGGGCGAGGAGACCCAGTACTTC
CSARDRTGGEETQYF
>TRBV27|TRBJ2-7|15|NA|TRBD1
TGTGCCAGCAGTTTTTCGCGGACAGGGGCGTACGAGCAGTACTTC
CASSFSRTGAYEQYF
>TRBV10-3|TRBJ2-3|14|few|TRBD1
TGTGCCAGCGGGACAGGGAGGAGCACAGATACGCAGTATTTT
CASGTGRSTDTQYF
>TRBV7-3|TRBJ2-1|12|many|NA
TGTGCCAGCAGTCGTATCCCCGGTGAGCAGTTCTTC
CASSRIPGEQFF
>TRBV7-9|TRBJ2-3|15|NA|NA
TGTGCCAGCAGCTTTGGGGACGGAGGAAGGGATACGCAGTATTTT
CASSFGDGGRDTQYF
>TRBV9|TRBJ2-1|16|NA|NA
TGTGCCAGCAGCCCCCTTAGGGAGATCGGCTACAATGAGCAGTTCTTC
CASSPLREIGYNEQFF
>TRBV6-5|TRBJ2-5|14|many|TRBD1
TGTGCCAGCAGTTACGGGGACAGCCAAGAGACCCAGTACTTC
CASSYGDSQETQYF
>TRBV6-2/TRBV6-3|TRBJ2-7|15|NA|TRBD2
TGTGCCAGCAGGATATCCAGCGGGAGGGCCGGAGGGCAGTACTTC
CASRISSGRAGGQYF
>TRBV27|TRBJ2-1|15|NA|NA
TGTGCCAGCACTCGACAGCGAAGCTCCTACAATGAGCAGTTCTTC
CASTRQRSSYNEQFF
>TRBV2|TRBJ2-1|18|few|NA
TGTGCCAGCAGCTACCTCCCAGGGGCTAGCGGCACTTACAATGAGCAGTTCTTC
CASSYLPGASGTYNEQFF
>TRBV2|TRBJ1-4|14|NA|NA
TGTGCCAGCAGTGGAGGGACATACGATGAAAAACTGTTTTTT
CASSGGTYDEKLFF
>TRBV20-1|TRBJ1-1|14|few|NA
TGCAGTGCTAGACTCGGGGCCTGGAACACTGAAGCTTTCTTT
CSARLGAWNTEAFF
>TRBV20-1|TRBJ1-5|16|NA|NA
TGCAGTGCTAGAGCGGCGAAGGAATATAGCAATCAGCCCCAGCATTTT
CSARAAKEYSNQPQHF
>TRBV29-1|TRBJ2-5|12|many|TRBD2
TGCAGCGTTGGGTACGGGAGGGGGACCCAGTACTTC
CSVGYGRGTQYF
>TRBV7-3|TRBJ1-6|14|few|NA
TGTGCCAGCAGCTTGGCATACGTTAATTCACCCCTCCACTTT
CASSLAYVNSPLHF
>TRBV5-1|TRBJ1-2|12|NA|TRBD1
TGCGCCAGCAGGCAGGGGGCGCGGGACTACACCTTC
CASRQGARDYTF
>TRBV7-3|TRBJ2-1|13|many|NA
TGTGCCAGCAGCGCCGAGATAATGTTTACGCAGTTCTTC
CASSAEIMFTQFF
>TRBV7-2|TRBJ2-7|14|few|NA
TGTGCCAGCAGCAGATGGGGCGGCTCCTACGAGCAGTACTTC
CASSRWGGSYEQYF
>TRBV28|TRBJ2-5|13|many|NA
TGTGCCAGCAGTTTAGTATCTCTAGAGACCCAGTACTTC
CASSLVSLETQYF
>TRBV20-1|TRBJ2-5|15|few|NA
TGCAGTGCCATGCCCCGTCGAGGGGGCCAAGAGACCCAGTACTTC
CSAMPRRGGQETQYF
>TRBV12-3/TRBV12-4|TRBJ2-7|11|NA|NA
TGTGCCAGCAGTGACAAAAGAGAGCAGTACTTC
CASSDKREQYF
>TRBV12-3/TRBV12-4|TRBJ2-7|15|many|TRBD2
TGTGCCAGCAGTTTTTACGGGGCGGGGGTTTACGAGCAGTACTTC
CASSFYGAGVYEQYF
>TRBV2|TRBJ1-2|12|NA|NA
TGTGCCAGCAGTCGGCAGCTCTATGGCTACACCTTC
CASSRQLYGYTF
>TRBV5-1|TRBJ2-7|15|few|TRBD1
TGCGCCAGCAGCAAGGGTGGGACAGACTCCTACGAGCAGTACTTC
CASSKGGTDSYEQYF
>TRBV6-5|TRBJ2-7|13|many|NA
TGTGCCAGCAGGGGACAACAGGACTACGAGCAGTACTTC
CASRGQQDYEQYF
>TRBV5-1|TRBJ2-1|14|few|NA
TGCGCCAGCAGCACCGGGACATCCTACAATGAGCAGTTCTTC
CASSTGTSYNEQFF
>TRBV12-3/TRBV12-4|TRBJ2-3|17|NA|TRBD2
TGTGCCAGCAGTTTAGGGACGACTAGCGGGAGTGGAGATACGCAGTATTTT
CASSLGTTSGSGDTQYF
>TRBV6-5|TRBJ2-7|14|many|TRBD1
TGTGCCAGCAGTGGGACAGGCAATTCCTACGAGCAGTACTTC
CASSGTGNSYEQYF
>TRBV27|TRBJ1-2|14|NA|NA
TGTGCCAGCAGTTCCCTAGGGGATCTGGGCGGCTACACCTTC
CASSSLGDLGGYTF
>TRBV28|TRBJ1-3|13|few|NA
TGTGCCAGCAGTTTGGGACGGGTAAACACCATATATTTT
CASSLGRVNTIYF
>TRBV28|TRBJ1-2|13|NA|NA
TGTGCCAGCAGTGGGGTTCAATGGTCGTGGTACACCTTC
CASSGVQWSWYTF
>TRBV7-9|TRBJ2-3|17|many|TRBD1
TGTGCCAGCAGCCCGAGGACAGGAACACGATTCACAGATACGCAGTATTTT
CASSPRTGTRFTDTQYF
>TRBV5-1|TRBJ2-5|16|many|TRBD1
TGCGCCAGCAGCTTGGACAGGGGGCCAATGTGGGAGACCCAGTACTTC
CASSLDRGPMWETQYF
>TRBV29-1|TRBJ2-3|13|many|NA
TGCAGCGCCGCCGGACCGTTCACAGATACGCAGTATTTT
CSAAGPFTDTQYF
>TRBV18|TRBJ2-1|12|NA|NA
TGTGCCAGCTCACAATCTAGCAATGAGCAGTTCTTC
CASSQSSNEQFF